This TCR beta chain is from a study of TIL therapy for anti-PD-1-resistant metastatic lung cancer. Study-wide context: Median patient age was approximately 59, ranging roughly 38-75 years.

Regarding the study as a whole: Compared with baseline intratumoral T cells, expanded TIL cultures were more clonal and less diverse (around 5.9% vs 31%).

The CDR3 is 16 residues long. CDR1 and CDR2 from the germline V gene are SQVTM and ANQGSEA. Germline trimming cut 4 bases from V and 7 bases from J; bases unmatched to any gene: 10. About this clone itself: Its matching antigen is unknown.

The libraries were made with immunoSEQ v3. Survey-level samples got 1.5 million to 2.5 million read pairs; deep-level samples got roughly 4.5-6 million. Profiling relied on immunoSEQ multiplex PCR, and the TCRdb table lists in-frame clones only, not all of them. The table has approximately 95,000 clones, roughly 65% seen once; the top ten hold 10% to 11%. This sample's time point: pre-treatment sample, taken before nivolumab and TIL therapy. Tumor tissue came from excised metastases, mostly pleural nodules or supraclavicular lymph nodes. Stage 4 NSCLC adults joined between 2017 and January 2020. This chain joins TRBV29-1 and TRBJ2-1, with 13 nucleotides matching TRBD2. This sequence originates from a person aged 25-79 years with non-small cell lung cancer. Source: tumor tissue, taken at baseline. The CDR3: CSVGTSGRHRGNEQFF. The CDR3 region has the DNA TGCAGCGTTGGGACTAGCGGGAGACACAGAGGGAATGAGCAGTTCTTC.